This T cell receptor (beta chain) came from a study of blood T cell repertoires in COVID-19. Germline loops: CDR1 LGHNA, CDR2 YNFKEQ. This CDR3 has 15 residues. J lost 3 bases, V lost 4 bases, and 8 bases had no gene match. This table comes from immunoSEQ multiplex PCR, and its TCRdb copy is limited to in-frame clones, with some not included. Of approximately 220,000 clones in the sample, roughly 87% were seen once. Enrollees, about 18 to 89 years old, lived in around 23 US areas. This sequence joins TRBV4-2 and TRBJ2-7; 8 bases fit TRBD1. The clonotype originates from a woman younger than 45 with acute COVID-19. Sequencing input: PBMCs or T cells enriched from blood (not recorded which). CDR3 protein: CASSPQAGGFYEQYF. DNA of the CDR3: TGTGCCAGCAGCCCCCAGGCAGGGGGCTTCTACGAGCAGTACTTC.